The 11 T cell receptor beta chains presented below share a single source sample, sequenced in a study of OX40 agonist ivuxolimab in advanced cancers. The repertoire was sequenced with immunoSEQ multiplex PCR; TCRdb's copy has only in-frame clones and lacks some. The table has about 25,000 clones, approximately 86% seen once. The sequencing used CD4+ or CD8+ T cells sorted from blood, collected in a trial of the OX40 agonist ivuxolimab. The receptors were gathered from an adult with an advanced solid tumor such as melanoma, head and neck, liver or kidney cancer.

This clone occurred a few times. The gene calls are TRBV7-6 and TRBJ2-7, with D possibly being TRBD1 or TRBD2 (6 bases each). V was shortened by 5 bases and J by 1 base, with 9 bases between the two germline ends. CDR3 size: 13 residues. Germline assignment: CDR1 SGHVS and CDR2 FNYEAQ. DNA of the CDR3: TGTGCCAGCAGCGGGGGGCCATCCTACGAGCAGTACTTC. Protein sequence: CASSGGPSYEQYF.

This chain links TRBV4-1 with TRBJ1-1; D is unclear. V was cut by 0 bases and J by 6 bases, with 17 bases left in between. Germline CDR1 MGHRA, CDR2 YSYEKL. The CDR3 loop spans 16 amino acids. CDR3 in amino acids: CASSQDSRSFVPEAFF. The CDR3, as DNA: TGCGCCAGCAGCCAAGATAGTCGGTCGTTCGTCCCTGAAGCTTTCTTT.

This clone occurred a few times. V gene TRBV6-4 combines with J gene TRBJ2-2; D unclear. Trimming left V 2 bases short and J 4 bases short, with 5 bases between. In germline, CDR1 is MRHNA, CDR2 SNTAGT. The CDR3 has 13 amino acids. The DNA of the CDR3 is TGTGCCAGCAGTGACAGCAGCACCGGGGAGCTGTTTTTT. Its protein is CASSDSSTGELFF.

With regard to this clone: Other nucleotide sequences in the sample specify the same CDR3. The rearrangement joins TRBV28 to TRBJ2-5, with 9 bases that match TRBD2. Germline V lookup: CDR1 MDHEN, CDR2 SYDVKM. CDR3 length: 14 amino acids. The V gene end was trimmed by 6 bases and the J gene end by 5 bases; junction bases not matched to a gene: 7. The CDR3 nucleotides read TGTGCCAGCAGCCAAGCGGGAGGCGATGAGACCCAGTACTTC. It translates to CASSQAGGDETQYF.

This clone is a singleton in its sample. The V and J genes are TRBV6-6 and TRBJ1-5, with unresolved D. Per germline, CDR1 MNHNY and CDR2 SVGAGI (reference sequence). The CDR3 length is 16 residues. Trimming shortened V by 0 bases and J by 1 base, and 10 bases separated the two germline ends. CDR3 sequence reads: CASSYSREISNQPQHF. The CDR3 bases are TGTGCCAGCAGTTACTCAAGGGAAATAAGCAATCAGCCCCAGCATTTT.

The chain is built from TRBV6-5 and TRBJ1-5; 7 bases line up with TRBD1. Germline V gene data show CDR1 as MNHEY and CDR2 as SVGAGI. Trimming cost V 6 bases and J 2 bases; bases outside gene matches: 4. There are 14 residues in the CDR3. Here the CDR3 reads CASRKTGGNQPQHF. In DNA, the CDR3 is TGTGCCAGCAGAAAAACAGGGGGCAATCAGCCCCAGCATTTT.

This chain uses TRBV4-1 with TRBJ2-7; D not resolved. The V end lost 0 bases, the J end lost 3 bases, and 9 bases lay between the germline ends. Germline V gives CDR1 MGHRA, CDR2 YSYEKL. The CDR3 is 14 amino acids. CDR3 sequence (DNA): TGCGCCAGCAGCCAAGACGAGACGCACTACGAGCAGTACTTC. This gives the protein CASSQDETHYEQYF.

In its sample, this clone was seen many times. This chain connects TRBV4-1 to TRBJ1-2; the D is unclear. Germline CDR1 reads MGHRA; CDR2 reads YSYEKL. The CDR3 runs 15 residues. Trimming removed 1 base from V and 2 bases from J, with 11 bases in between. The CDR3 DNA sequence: TGCGCCAGCAGCCAAGCTCATGCGGGGAACTATGGCTACACCTTC. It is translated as CASSQAHAGNYGYTF.

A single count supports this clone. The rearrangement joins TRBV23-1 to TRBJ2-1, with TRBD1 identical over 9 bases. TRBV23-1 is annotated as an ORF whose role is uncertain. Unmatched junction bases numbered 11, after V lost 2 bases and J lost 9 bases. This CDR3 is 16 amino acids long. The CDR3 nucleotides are TGCGCCAGCAGTCAAACGGGACAGGGAAGAGGGAGTGAGCAGTTCTTC. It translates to CASSQTGQGRGSEQFF.

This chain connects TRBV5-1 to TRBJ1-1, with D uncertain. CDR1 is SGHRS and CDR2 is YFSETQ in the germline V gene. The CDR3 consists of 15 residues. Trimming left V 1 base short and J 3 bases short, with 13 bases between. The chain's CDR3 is CASSLYQVGDTEAFF. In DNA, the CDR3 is TGCGCCAGCAGCTTGTACCAGGTCGGCGACACTGAAGCTTTCTTT.

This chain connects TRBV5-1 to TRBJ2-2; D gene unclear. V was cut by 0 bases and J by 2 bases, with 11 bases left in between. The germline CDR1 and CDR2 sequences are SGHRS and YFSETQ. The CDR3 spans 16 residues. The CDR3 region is CASSLDWTDNTGELFF. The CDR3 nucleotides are TGCGCCAGCAGCTTGGATTGGACGGATAACACCGGGGAGCTGTTTTTT.